The clone carrying this TCR beta chain was detected only once. This sample stems from a study of blood T cell repertoires in COVID-19. The overall study: Sample material is recorded as cDNA or gDNA derived from T cells, B-cell-depleted T cells, or PBMCs.

As processed by the authors: Researchers report that nucleated cell counts were estimated from reference gene primer amplification. Assay used: immunoSEQ multiplex PCR; TCRdb lists only in-frame clones, some missing. The V and J calls and the clone size are those of that table, but D and trimming were determined from the DNA. Of fewer than 100,000 clones listed, more than 60% are singletons. Germline assignment: CDR1 SGHAT and CDR2 FQNNGV. Trimming cost V 3 bases and J 4 bases; bases outside gene matches: 2. The CDR3 covers 14 residues. This receptor was obtained from a man between 65 and 85 years old with acute or convalescent COVID-19. Sequencing was performed on peripheral blood. This sequence joins TRBV11-2 and TRBJ1-5; 8 nucleotides line up with TRBD1. Here the CDR3 reads CASSFGQGNQPQHF. CDR3 nucleotides: TGTGCCAGCAGCTTCGGACAGGGAAATCAGCCCCAGCATTTT.